A selection of T cell receptor beta chains follows, all from one sample in a study of Ad26.COV2.S vaccination and SARS-CoV-2 variants. Assay: immunoSEQ multiplex PCR; the TCRdb copy retains only in-frame clones and omits some. Among about 410,000 clones listed, approximately 90% were seen once. The material sequenced was peripheral blood, taken in a trial of Ad26.COV2.S vaccine versus placebo. Source of these receptors: a person aged 18-60 years who received the Ad26.COV2.S COVID-19 vaccine or a placebo. The CDR3 runs from the conserved cysteine through the conserved F or W. D genes are given only for firm matches. Clone size is shown for a subset of rows, as once, few, many or a class of expanded clone.

.	.	15	TRBV5-1	TRBJ2-2	CASSPIPRAPGELFF	TGCGCCAGCAGCCCCATCCCCAGGGCTCCCGGGGAGCTGTTTTTT
.	.	15	TRBV5-8	TRBJ1-2	CASTLVGGQWVGYTF	TGTGCCAGCACCCTTGTTGGAGGACAGTGGGTTGGCTACACCTTC
.	.	14	TRBV4-2	TRBJ1-1	CASSQAIGGTEAFF	TGTGCCAGCAGCCAAGCCATTGGGGGCACTGAAGCTTTCTTT
.	.	14	TRBV10-1	TRBJ2-2	CASRETLTTGELFF	TGCGCCAGCAGGGAGACACTGACCACCGGGGAGCTGTTTTTT
.	.	13	TRBV5-1	TRBJ1-1	CASSFLVNTEAFF	TGCGCCAGCAGCTTCTTGGTGAACACTGAAGCTTTCTTT
.	.	10	TRBV30	TRBJ2-1	CAWSGNEQFF	TGTGCCTGGAGTGGAAATGAGCAGTTCTTC
.	.	15	TRBV5-1	TRBJ1-4	CASSWLGTTNEKLFF	TGCGCCAGCAGCTGGTTGGGGACCACTAATGAAAAACTGTTTTTT
.	.	15	TRBV6-2/TRBV6-3	TRBJ2-7	CASSSTGSGSYEQYF	TGTGCCAGCAGTTCAACAGGGTCCGGATCCTACGAGCAGTACTTC
TRBD1	once	13	TRBV7-9	TRBJ2-7	CASTGDRTYEQYF	TGTGCCAGCACCGGGGACAGAACATACGAGCAGTACTTC
.	.	15	TRBV4-1	TRBJ2-7	CASSREQRSSYEQYF	TGCGCCAGCAGCCGAGAACAGAGGAGCTCCTACGAGCAGTACTTC
.	.	16	TRBV5-1	TRBJ2-1	CASSSPDTSSYNEQFF	TGCGCCAGCAGCTCCCCCGACACAAGCTCCTACAATGAGCAGTTCTTC
TRBD1	.	13	TRBV27	TRBJ1-2	CASSLRDRHGYTF	TGTGCCAGCAGTCTCCGGGACAGACATGGCTACACCTTC
TRBD1	.	17	TRBV6-1	TRBJ2-7	CASSEAQGTGERYEQYF	TGTGCCAGCAGTGAAGCGCAAGGGACAGGGGAAAGGTACGAGCAGTACTTC
TRBD1	.	13	TRBV6-5	TRBJ1-5	CATQQGGTQPQHF	TGTGCCACTCAACAGGGGGGAACTCAGCCCCAGCATTTT
TRBD1	.	13	TRBV30	TRBJ1-5	CAWSQGRGQPQHF	TGTGCCTGGTCACAGGGGAGGGGTCAGCCCCAGCATTTT
TRBD1	.	14	TRBV9	TRBJ1-5	CASSVGTGDQPQHF	TGTGCCAGCAGCGTAGGGACAGGGGACCAGCCCCAGCATTTT
.	.	13	TRBV18	TRBJ1-2	CASSPPGWDGYTF	TGTGCCAGCTCACCACCCGGATGGGATGGCTACACCTTC
.	.	13	TRBV18	TRBJ2-5	CASSATAQETQYF	TGTGCCAGCTCAGCTACAGCGCAAGAGACCCAGTACTTC
TRBD1	.	14	TRBV12-5	TRBJ1-2	CASGTDRGLRGYTF	TGTGCTAGTGGTACTGACAGGGGGCTAAGGGGCTACACCTTC
.	once	14	TRBV6-4	TRBJ1-2	CASTTGTGGYGYTF	TGTGCCAGCACCACTGGGACGGGAGGGTATGGCTACACCTTC
.	.	12	TRBV12-3/TRBV12-4	TRBJ2-7	CASSPGGYEQYF	TGTGCCAGCAGTCCTGGCGGCTACGAGCAGTACTTC
.	once	15	TRBV9	TRBJ2-5	CASSVEPDIQETQYF	TGTGCCAGCAGCGTAGAACCTGACATCCAAGAGACCCAGTACTTC
.	.	17	TRBV5-1	TRBJ2-5	CASSLDPTSGGAETQYF	TGCGCCAGCAGCTTGGATCCAACCTCTGGGGGGGCGGAGACCCAGTACTTC
.	.	14	TRBV7-2	TRBJ2-7	CASSLWTFTYEQYF	TGTGCCAGCAGCTTATGGACTTTTACCTACGAGCAGTACTTC
TRBD1	once	15	TRBV3-1/TRBV3-2	TRBJ1-2	CASSQGRGLVYGYTF	TGTGCCAGCAGCCAGGGCAGGGGGCTTGTTTATGGCTACACCTTC
.	.	14	TRBV11-2	TRBJ2-3	CASSREVIGDTQYF	TGTGCCAGCAGCCGAGAAGTAATAGGGGATACGCAGTATTTT
.	.	15	TRBV7-6	TRBJ1-6	CASSLLSGQNSPLHF	TGTGCCAGCAGCTTACTCAGTGGCCAGAATTCACCCCTCCACTTT
TRBD1	.	13	TRBV10-3	TRBJ1-2	CAISEGQGYGYTF	TGTGCCATCAGTGAGGGACAGGGTTATGGCTACACCTTC
.	.	12	TRBV11-2	TRBJ2-7	CASSFVLYEQYF	TGTGCCAGCAGCTTCGTCCTCTACGAGCAGTACTTC
.	.	13	TRBV27	TRBJ2-2	CASSRRDGGELFF	TGTGCCAGCAGTCGGAGGGATGGGGGGGAGCTGTTTTTT
.	.	16	TRBV12-5	TRBJ2-7	CASGLAFGAETYEQYF	TGTGCTAGTGGTTTGGCGTTTGGGGCGGAAACCTACGAGCAGTACTTC
TRBD1	.	14	TRBV5-1	TRBJ2-3	CASSPGQGLDTQYF	TGCGCCAGCAGCCCTGGACAGGGGTTAGATACGCAGTATTTT
TRBD1	.	15	TRBV7-9	TRBJ1-1	CASNRQGRIHTEAFF	TGTGCCAGCAACCGACAGGGTAGGATTCACACTGAAGCTTTCTTT
.	.	11	TRBV2	TRBJ2-2	CAARGFGELFF	TGTGCCGCAAGGGGGTTCGGGGAGCTGTTTTTT
.	.	12	TRBV7-9	TRBJ2-1	CASSKVLDEQFF	TGTGCCAGCAGCAAGGTATTGGATGAGCAGTTCTTC
.	.	16	TRBV3-1/TRBV3-2	TRBJ2-6	CASSQDLGVGANVLTF	TGTGCCAGCAGCCAAGATCTAGGGGTGGGGGCCAACGTCCTGACTTTC
TRBD1	.	13	TRBV2	TRBJ1-2	CASRDRVNYGYTF	TGTGCCAGCAGGGACAGGGTTAACTATGGCTACACCTTC
.	.	16	TRBV4-1	TRBJ1-4	CASSRDDGEKNEKLFF	TGCGCCAGCAGCCGAGACGACGGTGAAAAAAATGAAAAACTGTTTTTT
.	.	17	TRBV11-2	TRBJ1-1	CASSLVGSGDPNTEAFF	TGTGCCAGCAGCTTAGTAGGGTCAGGCGACCCGAACACTGAAGCTTTCTTT
.	.	13	TRBV6-6	TRBJ1-2	CASSYDPPGNPLF	TGTGCCAGCAGTTACGACCCTCCTGGGAATCCCTTGTTC
.	once	14	TRBV7-9	TRBJ2-2	CASEGQEGPGELFF	TGTGCCAGTGAAGGACAGGAGGGCCCCGGGGAGCTGTTTTTT
TRBD1	.	15	TRBV19	TRBJ1-3	CASSLQGSPANTIYF	TGTGCCAGTAGTCTACAGGGGTCTCCGGCTAACACCATATATTTT
.	.	16	TRBV19	TRBJ2-3	CASSIFGTPVTDTQYF	TGTGCCAGTAGTATATTTGGGACCCCGGTCACAGATACGCAGTATTTT
.	.	12	TRBV7-9	TRBJ1-4	CASSRGAEKLFF	TGTGCCAGCAGCCGAGGGGCAGAAAAACTGTTTTTT
TRBD1	.	13	TRBV5-6	TRBJ1-1	CASSQGGNTEAFF	TGTGCCAGCAGCCAGGGGGGCAACACTGAAGCTTTCTTT
.	.	16	TRBV7-9	TRBJ1-2	CASSLEISETNYGYTF	TGTGCCAGCAGCTTAGAAATTTCGGAGACTAACTATGGCTACACCTTC
TRBD1	.	13	TRBV5-6	TRBJ2-7	CASSSGQGYEQYF	TGTGCCAGCAGCTCCGGACAGGGGTACGAGCAGTACTTC